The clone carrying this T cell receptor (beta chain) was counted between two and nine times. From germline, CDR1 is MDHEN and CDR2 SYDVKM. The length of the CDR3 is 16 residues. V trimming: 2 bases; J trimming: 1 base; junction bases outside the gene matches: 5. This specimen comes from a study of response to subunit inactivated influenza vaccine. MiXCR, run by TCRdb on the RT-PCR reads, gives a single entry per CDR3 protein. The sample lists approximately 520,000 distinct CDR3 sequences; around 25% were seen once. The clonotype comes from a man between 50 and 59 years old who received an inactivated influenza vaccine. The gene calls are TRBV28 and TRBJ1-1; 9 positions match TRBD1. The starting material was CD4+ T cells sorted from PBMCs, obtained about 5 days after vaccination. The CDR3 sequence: CASSLGPGQGNTEAFF. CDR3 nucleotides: TGTGCCAGCAGTTTAGGACCGGGACAGGGGAACACTGAAGCTTTCTTT.